These 18 T cell receptor beta chains originate from one sample sequenced in a study of blood T cell repertoires in COVID-19. Some clones are missing from TCRdb's copy, which holds only in-frame ones; the method was immunoSEQ multiplex PCR. This table holds roughly 140,000 clones, approximately 85% found once. The specimen sequenced was peripheral blood. These receptors were taken from a woman aged 60 to 75 with COVID-19, enrolled during active disease.

The chain employs TRBV12-5 and TRBJ2-7; TRBD2 is a possible D gene (6 bases). This CDR3 is 13 amino acids long. Trimming cost V 6 bases and J 2 bases, with 11 bases left between them. In germline, CDR1 is LGHNT, CDR2 FRNRAP. The CDR3 nucleotides are TGTGCTAGTGGCTCGACTAGTACCTACGAGCAGTACTTC. Its protein product is CASGSTSTYEQYF.

The V and J genes are TRBV6-1 and TRBJ1-6; 7 positions agree with TRBD1. CDR3 length equals 14 residues. J was trimmed by 9 bases and V by 2 bases; bases with no gene match: 4. The germline V gene encodes CDR1 MNHNS and CDR2 SASEGT. Here the CDR3 DNA reads TGTGCCAGCAGTGAATACAGGGGCGGTTCACCCCTCCACTTT. Protein: CASSEYRGGSPLHF.

V usage is TRBV5-5 and J usage is TRBJ1-3; D may be TRBD1 (5 bases). Trimming removed 4 bases from V and 0 bases from J, with 26 bases in between. The CDR3 has 20 amino acids. The germline CDR1 and CDR2 sequences are SGHKS and YYEKEE (reference sequence). The CDR3 DNA reads as TGTGCCAGCAGCGCCAGACCGGGCTTTAATACAGGTCTCTCTGGAAACACCATATATTTT. It is translated as CASSARPGFNTGLSGNTIYF. Combining the CDR3 with reference TRBV5-5 and TRBJ1-3 gives the whole variable domain DAGVTQSPTHLIKTRGQQVTLRCSPISGHKSVSWYQQVLGQGPQFIFQYYEKEERGRGNFPDRFSARQFPNYSSELNVNALLLGDSALYLCASSARPGFNTGLSGNTIYFGEGSWLTVV.

V is TRBV2 and J is TRBJ2-5; D possibly corresponds to TRBD1 (5 bases). The CDR3 is made up of 15 amino acids. The germline gives CDR1 SNHLY, CDR2 FYNNEI. V lost 4 bases and J 2 bases, leaving 14 bases between the germline ends. The CDR3 nucleotides are TGTGCCAGCAGTGTACGTTTGCAGGGTCAAGAGACCCAGTACTTC. It translates to CASSVRLQGQETQYF.

CDR3 loop: CASRPNEGAFF. For the CDR3, the DNA is TGTGCCAGCCGCCCCAACGAGGGAGCTTTCTTT. V and J are TRBV12-3 or TRBV12-4 and TRBJ1-1; D unclear. The CDR3 spans 11 residues. Trimming cost V 8 bases and J 10 bases, with 14 bases left between them.

Note on this clone: Other DNA sequences in this specimen translate into the identical CDR3. The rearrangement joins TRBV9 to TRBJ1-5; possibly TRBD1 for D (5 bases). Germline V gene lookup returns CDR1 SGDLS and CDR2 YYNGEE. This CDR3 spans 14 amino acids. V was pared by 2 bases and J by 2 bases, with 8 bases between. CDR3: CASSVTGGNQPQHF. The CDR3 DNA follows: TGTGCCAGCAGCGTTACAGGTGGCAATCAGCCCCAGCATTTT. Full variable domain (missing parts from reference TRBV9 and TRBJ1-5): DSGVTQTPKHLITATGQRVTLRCSPRSGDLSVYWYQQSLDQGLQFLIQYYNGEERAKGNILERFSAQQFPDLHSELNLSSLELGDSALYFCASSVTGGNQPQHFGDGTRLSIL.

This chain links TRBV5-1 with TRBJ2-2; D might be TRBD2 (5 bases). V was shortened by 0 bases and J by 4 bases, with 13 bases between the two germline ends. Germline V CDR1 and CDR2: SGHRS, YFSETQ. The CDR3 spans 16 residues. CDR3 protein: CASSLVRAGSTGELFF. CDR3 sequence (DNA): TGCGCCAGCAGCTTGGTGCGGGCCGGTTCCACCGGGGAGCTGTTTTTT.

The V call is TRBV6-2 or TRBV6-3, the J call TRBJ1-5; 7 bases agree with TRBD1. In germline, CDR1 is MNHEY, CDR2 SVGEGT. Trimming cost V 0 bases and J 6 bases; bases outside gene matches: 5. The CDR3 has 15 residues. CDR3 nucleotides: TGTGCCAGCAGTTACTCGACAGGGAAAAGTCAGCCCCAGCATTTT. Protein: CASSYSTGKSQPQHF.

The J gene is TRBJ1-6, the V gene TRBV27; 11 bases align to TRBD1. With 4 bases clipped from V and 7 bases from J, the junction kept 0 bases outside the gene matches. The CDR3 is 14 amino acids. Germline loops: CDR1 MNHEY, CDR2 SMNVEV (reference sequence). The CDR3 DNA follows: TGTGCCAGCAGTTGGACAGGGGGCAATTCACCCCTCCACTTT. This codes for CASSWTGGNSPLHF.

In its sample, this clone was seen once. The V gene is TRBV5-1, the J gene TRBJ2-3; TRBD2 aligns across 13 bases. The V gene's germline CDR1 is SGHRS and CDR2 YFSETQ. The CDR3 is made up of 16 amino acids. The trim removed 4 bases at V and 4 bases at J, leaving 6 bases unmatched. The DNA for the CDR3 is TGCGCCAGCAGCCGCACTAGCGGGAGGGCCCCAGATACGCAGTATTTT. It encodes CASSRTSGRAPDTQYF.

J is TRBJ1-3 and V is TRBV5-1, with D tentatively TRBD1 (6 bases). Trimming pared 4 bases from V and 0 bases from J, leaving 11 bases between. There are 15 residues in the CDR3. CDR1 and CDR2 (germline): SGHRS, YFSETQ. The CDR3 DNA is TGCGCCAGCAGCCCCACAGGGAACTCTGGAAACACCATATATTTT. This codes for CASSPTGNSGNTIYF. Together with reference TRBV5-1 and TRBJ1-3, the CDR3 gives the full variable domain: KAGVTQTPRYLIKTRGQQVTLSCSPISGHRSVSWYQQTPGQGLQFLFEYFSETQRNKGNFPGRFSGRQFSNSRSEMNVSTLELGDSALYLCASSPTGNSGNTIYFGEGSWLTVV.

The V and J genes are TRBV7-8 and TRBJ1-5, with D hard to call. The CDR3 has 15 residues. CDR1 and CDR2 (germline): SGHVS, FQNEAQ. Deletions cut 5 bases from V and 7 bases from J, with 18 bases between. CDR3 DNA: TGTGCCAGCAGCCGTACTACCTCCGAAACCCAGCCCCAGCATTTT. Its protein is CASSRTTSETQPQHF.

The genes are TRBV18 and TRBJ2-1; 10 bases are a match to TRBD2. Germline V gene lookup returns CDR1 KGHSH and CDR2 LQKENI. After removal of 4 bases from V and 6 bases from J, the junction contained 15 bases not matched to a gene. This CDR3 spans 18 amino acids. The CDR3 DNA reads as TGTGCCAGCTCACAGTGGGACCCTTCTAGCGGGAGTGGCAATGAGCAGTTCTTC. The encoded protein is CASSQWDPSSGSGNEQFF. The full variable domain, completed using reference TRBV18 and TRBJ2-1, is NAGVMQNPRHLVRRRGQEARLRCSPMKGHSHVYWYRQLPEEGLKFMVYLQKENIIDESGMPKERFSAEFPKEGPSILRIQQVVRGDSAAYFCASSQWDPSSGSGNEQFFGPGTRLTVL.

The chain recombines TRBV5-6 with TRBJ1-1; D is possibly TRBD1 (5 bases). V was cut by 4 bases and J by 7 bases, with 11 bases left in between. The CDR3 loop spans 12 amino acids. Germline-derived CDR1 and CDR2 are SGHDT and YYEEEE. The CDR3: CASSISGFEAFF. In DNA form, the CDR3 reads TGTGCCAGCAGCATCTCAGGGTTTGAAGCTTTCTTT.

This clone was seen once. The chain combines TRBV2 with TRBJ1-1, with D unresolved. The germline V gene has CDR1 SNHLY and CDR2 FYNNEI. V gave up 6 bases and J gave up 1 base, with 9 bases separating them. There are 13 residues in the CDR3. CDR3 nucleotide sequence: TGTGCCAGCAGGCCCCCAGGGAACACTGAAGCTTTCTTT. It specifies CASRPPGNTEAFF. Supplemented by reference TRBV2 and TRBJ1-1, the full variable domain reads EPEVTQTPSHQVTQMGQEVILRCVPISNHLYFYWYRQILGQKVEFLVSFYNNEISEKSEIFDDQFSVERPDGSNFTLKIRSTKLEDSAMYFCASRPPGNTEAFFGQGTRLTVV.

The chain combines TRBV19 with TRBJ2-6; tentative D call: TRBD2 (5 bases). Germline lookup yields CDR1 LNHDA and CDR2 SQIVND (reference sequence). CDR3 length: 15 amino acids. With 4 bases removed from V and 2 bases from J, the gap between germline ends came to 9 bases. This chain's CDR3 is CASSNQRAGANVLTF. CDR3 sequence (DNA): TGTGCCAGTAGTAATCAGAGGGCTGGGGCCAACGTCCTGACTTTC.

This clone was recorded once. V usage is TRBV6-2 or TRBV6-3 and J usage is TRBJ1-3; the D gene is possibly TRBD1 (5 bases). Trimming shortened V by 2 bases and J by 0 bases, and 11 bases separated the two germline ends. The CDR3 spans 16 residues. Germline V gene sequence: CDR1 MNHEY, CDR2 SVGEGT. This chain's CDR3 is CASSYRGRNSGNTIYF. In nucleotides, the CDR3 is TGTGCCAGCAGTTACCGGGGGAGAAACTCTGGAAACACCATATATTTT.

V is TRBV5-5 and J is TRBJ1-6; possible D gene TRBD1, 5 bases. This CDR3 region has 17 residues. Germline CDR1 reads SGHKS; CDR2 reads YYEKEE (reference sequence). Trimming took 4 bases from V and 7 from J, leaving 21 bases between them. For the CDR3, the DNA is TGTGCCAGCAGCCCCCTGGGGGGGGACCCTAAGAATTCACCCCTCCACTTT. Protein: CASSPLGGDPKNSPLHF.